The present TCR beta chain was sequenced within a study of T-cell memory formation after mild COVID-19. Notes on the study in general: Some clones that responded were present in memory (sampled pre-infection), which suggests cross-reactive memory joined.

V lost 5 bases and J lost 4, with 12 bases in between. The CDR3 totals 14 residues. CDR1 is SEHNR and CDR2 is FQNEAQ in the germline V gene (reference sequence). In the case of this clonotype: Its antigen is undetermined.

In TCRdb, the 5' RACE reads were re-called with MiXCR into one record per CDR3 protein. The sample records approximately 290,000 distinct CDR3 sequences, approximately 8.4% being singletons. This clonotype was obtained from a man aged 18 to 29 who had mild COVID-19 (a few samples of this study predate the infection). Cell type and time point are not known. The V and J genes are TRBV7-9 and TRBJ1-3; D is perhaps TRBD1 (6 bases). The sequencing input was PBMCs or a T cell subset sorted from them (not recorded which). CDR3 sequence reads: CASSTRGGGNTIYF. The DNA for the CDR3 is TGTGCCAGCAGCACCAGGGGAGGCGGAAACACCATATATTTT.